This T cell receptor (beta chain) was obtained from a study of CD8 T cells in ankylosing spondylitis. This clonotype was seen repeatedly, ten times or more. The antigen is unknown. Broader study findings: Matched synovial fluid from ankylosing spondylitis patients was reported to be enriched for disease-linked clones. Earlier reports found some motif variants in synovial fluid and blood in reactive arthritis.

Quantitative 5'-RACE with molecular barcodes generated TCR beta libraries. Using its own MiXCR run on the 5' RACE reads, TCRdb lists one record per CDR3 protein. The sample holds about 340,000 distinct CDR3 sequences, roughly 15% seen once. Looked up from germline, CDR1 is LNHNV and CDR2 is YYDKDF (reference sequence). This CDR3 comprises 16 residues. V dropped 0 bases and J dropped 0 bases, with 9 bases sitting between them. The V call is TRBV15, the J call TRBJ2-1; D gene uncertain. This clonotype was obtained from a male donor with ankylosing spondylitis or in good health (not recorded which). Material for sequencing was blood, either unsorted or a sorted T cell fraction (not recorded which). CDR3: CATSRDTASSYNEQFF. The CDR3 DNA is TGTGCCACCAGCAGAGATACGGCTAGCTCCTACAATGAGCAGTTCTTC.